The 20 T cell receptor beta chains below come from one sample, sequenced in a study of TIL therapy for anti-PD-1-resistant metastatic lung cancer listed by TCRdb under 2021. The sample's time point, from its label and the paper: pre-treatment sample, taken before nivolumab and TIL therapy. The baseline tumor samples, taken from the same resection that was used to grow TIL, were excised metastases, most often pleural nodules or supraclavicular lymph nodes. The immunoSEQ v3 hsTCRB kit was used to amplify TCR beta CDR3 regions from genomic DNA through bias-controlled multiplex PCR. TCRdb holds this immuneACCESS table with in-frame rearrangements only. Some clones are missing; in checked studies, unresolved V genes explain under half, and the rest has no known cause. Present in this sample are about 9,400 clones, 76% of which were seen just once. The ten top clones hold 9.5% to 12% of the sample. This specimen was tumor tissue, taken at baseline. These receptors were collected from a person aged 25-80 years with non-small cell lung cancer.

This chain joins TRBV5-1 and TRBJ1-2, with TRBD1 matching 12 bases. V lost 4 bases and J lost 7; bases outside the gene matches: 8. Germline CDR1 reads SGHRS; CDR2 reads YFSETQ. This CDR3 has 15 amino acids. CDR3 amino acids: CASSRRDRGLFGYTF. CDR3 DNA sequence: TGCGCCAGCAGCCGCCGGGACAGGGGGCTGTTTGGCTACACCTTC.

The chain employs TRBV9 and TRBJ2-1; 13 positions match TRBD2. Germline V CDR1 and CDR2: SGDLS, YYNGEE. J gave up 0 bases and V 3 bases, and 3 bases lay outside the gene matches. This CDR3 is 17 amino acids long. CDR3 sequence (DNA): TGTGCCAGCAGCGCGAGGACTAGCGGGAGCTCCTACAATGAGCAGTTCTTC. It specifies CASSARTSGSSYNEQFF.

The V gene is TRBV18, the J gene TRBJ1-5; no clear D gene. This CDR3 comprises 16 residues. Trimming cost V 6 bases and J 1 base, with 16 bases left between them. Germline V gene data show CDR1 as KGHSH and CDR2 as LQKENI. CDR3 nucleotides: TGTGCCAGCTCCCCCCGGCAGGTCTCGAGCAATCAGCCCCAGCATTTT. Translation: CASSPRQVSSNQPQHF. Supplemented by reference TRBV18 and TRBJ1-5, the full variable domain reads NAGVMQNPRHLVRRRGQEARLRCSPMKGHSHVYWYRQLPEEGLKFMVYLQKENIIDESGMPKERFSAEFPKEGPSILRIQQVVRGDSAAYFCASSPRQVSSNQPQHFGDGTRLSIL.

The rearrangement joins TRBV7-7 to TRBJ2-1; the match to TRBD1 covers 9 bases. Germline V gene lookup returns CDR1 SSHAT and CDR2 FNYEAQ (reference sequence). This CDR3 contains 15 residues. Trimming took 5 bases from V and 7 from J; bases not matched to a gene: 9. CDR3 bases: TGTGCCAGCAGCCCCGGGACAGGGAAGGATAATGAGCAGTTCTTC. This encodes CASSPGTGKDNEQFF.

This chain uses TRBV7-2 with TRBJ2-7, with D uncertain. V lost 6 bases, J lost 5 bases, and 11 bases lay in between. Germline assignment: CDR1 SGHTA and CDR2 FQGNSA. This CDR3 comprises 12 residues. The CDR3 DNA follows: TGTGCCAGCAGTCCCCCCTTAAACGAGCAGTACTTC. Translating it yields CASSPPLNEQYF.

The V and J genes are TRBV7-2 and TRBJ2-1, with D unclear. This CDR3 is 13 amino acids long. Germline loops: CDR1 SGHTA, CDR2 FQGNSA. Trimming took off 1 base at V and 3 bases at J, with 4 bases between the two ends. CDR3 sequence reads: CASSLDHYNEQFF. CDR3 bases: TGTGCCAGCAGCTTAGATCACTACAATGAGCAGTTCTTC. The full variable domain, rest sourced from reference TRBV7-2 and TRBJ2-1, is GAGVSQSPSNKVTEKGKDVELRCDPISGHTALYWYRQSLGQGLEFLIYFQGNSAPDKSGLPSDRFSAERTGGSVSTLTIQRTQQEDSAVYLCASSLDHYNEQFFGPGTRLTVL.

The chain employs TRBV10-3 and TRBJ2-3, with TRBD2 matching 8 bases. Germline V lookup: CDR1 ENHRY, CDR2 SYGVKD. V lost 4 bases, J lost 1 base, and 4 bases stayed unmatched. The CDR3 is 15 residues long. In DNA form, the CDR3 reads TGTGCCATCAGTGTTCAACTAGCGGGCACAGATACGCAGTATTTT. It yields the protein CAISVQLAGTDTQYF.

This clone was detected only a few times. The chain combines TRBV7-8 with TRBJ1-3; D not certain. Germline CDR1 and CDR2: SGHVS and FQNEAQ. The CDR3 runs 16 residues. V lost 3 bases and J lost 2, with 14 bases in between. The CDR3 is CASSFQVTLAGNTIYF. DNA for the CDR3: TGTGCCAGCAGCTTCCAGGTGACCCTGGCTGGAAACACCATATATTTT.

J is TRBJ2-1 and V is TRBV7-2; tentative D call: TRBD1 (6 bases). V was trimmed by 5 bases and J by 2 bases, leaving 19 bases between them. Germline loops: CDR1 SGHTA, CDR2 FQGNSA. The CDR3 sequence is 17 residues long. The CDR3 DNA follows: TGTGCCAGCAGCCCAGGACAGCTTCTAGAAACCTACAATGAGCAGTTCTTC. Its translation: CASSPGQLLETYNEQFF. Using reference TRBV7-2 and TRBJ2-1 for the parts outside the CDR3, the full variable domain is GAGVSQSPSNKVTEKGKDVELRCDPISGHTALYWYRQSLGQGLEFLIYFQGNSAPDKSGLPSDRFSAERTGGSVSTLTIQRTQQEDSAVYLCASSPGQLLETYNEQFFGPGTRLTVL.

Comments on this clone: This specimen includes other DNA sequences encoding the same CDR3. This chain joins TRBV5-1 and TRBJ2-3, with 13 bases that match TRBD2. Trimming took 4 bases from V and 6 from J; bases not matched to a gene: 8. Germline CDR1 SGHRS, CDR2 YFSETQ. The CDR3 runs to 16 residues. DNA of the CDR3: TGCGCCAGCAGCAGGACTAGCGGGAGTCCCCTTGATACGCAGTATTTT. This gives the protein CASSRTSGSPLDTQYF.

This chain uses TRBV6-5 with TRBJ2-3, with 10 nucleotides matching TRBD1. The CDR3 covers 15 residues. V was clipped by 2 bases and J by 5 bases; unmatched bases: 4. The germline V gene encodes CDR1 MNHEY and CDR2 SVGAGI. The CDR3 bases are TGTGCCAGCAGTTACGAGGGACAGGGGAGAGATACGCAGTATTTT. It codes for CASSYEGQGRDTQYF.

The chain employs TRBV7-8 and TRBJ1-1; D is undetermined. Between the trimmed V and J ends, which lost 1 base and 7 bases, there was a span of 10 bases. The CDR3 runs 13 residues. In germline, CDR1 is SGHVS, CDR2 FQNEAQ. CDR3 residues: CASSLELGLEAFF. CDR3 in DNA: TGTGCCAGCAGCTTAGAGTTAGGCCTTGAAGCTTTCTTT.

The chain couples TRBV27 to TRBJ1-6; unclear D gene. The CDR3 is 13 residues long. V was pared by 6 bases and J by 10 bases, with 13 bases between. Germline CDR1 and CDR2: MNHEY and SMNVEV (reference sequence). The CDR3 loop is CASSEVLRSPLHF. CDR3 DNA sequence: TGTGCCAGCAGCGAGGTTCTAAGGTCACCCCTCCACTTT.

This clone occurred a few times. This chain links TRBV10-2 with TRBJ1-5; no firm D call. The CDR3 runs to 13 residues. Per germline, CDR1 WSHSY and CDR2 SAAADI. V was clipped by 2 bases and J by 2 bases, with 4 bases between them. The CDR3: CASSEQGNQPQHF. Here the CDR3 DNA reads TGCGCCAGCAGTGAGCAGGGCAATCAGCCCCAGCATTTT.

This rearrangement joins TRBV11-1 to TRBJ2-1; 13 nucleotides align to TRBD2. There are 15 residues in the CDR3. Germline loops: CDR1 SGHAT, CDR2 FQDESV (reference sequence). The V segment lost 5 bases and the J segment 7 bases; nucleotides outside the gene matches: 5. CDR3 sequence: CASSPGLAGINEQFF. The CDR3 DNA reads TGTGCCAGCAGCCCGGGACTAGCGGGGATTAATGAGCAGTTCTTC.

V is TRBV27 and J is TRBJ1-2, with TRBD1 matching 7 bases. Germline trimming cut 8 bases from V and 8 bases from J; bases unmatched to any gene: 11. The CDR3 is made up of 13 amino acids. Germline values: CDR1 MNHEY, CDR2 SMNVEV (reference sequence). CDR3 protein: CASSEAGGLGYTF. The DNA of the CDR3 is TGTGCCAGCTCGGAAGCAGGGGGGCTCGGCTACACCTTC.

The rearrangement joins TRBV10-1 to TRBJ1-6, with 8 nucleotides matching TRBD1. CDR3 length equals 14 residues. Per the germline V gene, CDR1 is WNHNN and CDR2 is SYGVQD (reference sequence). Unmatched junction bases numbered 1, after V lost 2 bases and J lost 7 bases. This CDR3 is CASSEGTGNSPLHF. CDR3 DNA sequence: TGCGCCAGCAGTGAGGGGACAGGAAATTCACCCCTCCACTTT.

This sequence joins TRBV19 and TRBJ1-5; the match to TRBD1 covers 7 bases. CDR1 and CDR2 from the germline V gene are LNHDA and SQIVND (reference sequence). After removal of 4 bases from V and 1 base from J, the junction contained 1 base not matched to a gene. The CDR3 is made up of 14 amino acids. The CDR3 protein is CASSNRGSNQPQHF. CDR3 coding DNA: TGTGCCAGTAGTAACAGGGGAAGCAATCAGCCCCAGCATTTT.

The rearrangement joins TRBV5-8 to TRBJ1-4; D may be TRBD1 (5 bases). CDR3 length: 16 amino acids. Germline CDR1 is SGHTS and CDR2 is YDEGEE. The germline V and J ends were trimmed by 0 bases and 0 bases, with 9 bases remaining between them. The CDR3 DNA reads as TGTGCCAGCAGCTTGGGGGGGATGGCAACTAATGAAAAACTGTTTTTT. Encoded protein: CASSLGGMATNEKLFF.

Only one count was recorded for this clone. J is TRBJ2-5 and V is TRBV5-1, with 8 bases identical to TRBD1. V lost 2 bases to trimming and J lost 5 bases; unmatched junction nucleotides: 8. The CDR3 covers 15 residues. Germline V CDR1 and CDR2: SGHRS, YFSETQ. The CDR3 region is CASSFGAGGLETQYF. The CDR3 DNA reads as TGCGCCAGCAGCTTCGGGGCAGGGGGCTTGGAGACCCAGTACTTC.